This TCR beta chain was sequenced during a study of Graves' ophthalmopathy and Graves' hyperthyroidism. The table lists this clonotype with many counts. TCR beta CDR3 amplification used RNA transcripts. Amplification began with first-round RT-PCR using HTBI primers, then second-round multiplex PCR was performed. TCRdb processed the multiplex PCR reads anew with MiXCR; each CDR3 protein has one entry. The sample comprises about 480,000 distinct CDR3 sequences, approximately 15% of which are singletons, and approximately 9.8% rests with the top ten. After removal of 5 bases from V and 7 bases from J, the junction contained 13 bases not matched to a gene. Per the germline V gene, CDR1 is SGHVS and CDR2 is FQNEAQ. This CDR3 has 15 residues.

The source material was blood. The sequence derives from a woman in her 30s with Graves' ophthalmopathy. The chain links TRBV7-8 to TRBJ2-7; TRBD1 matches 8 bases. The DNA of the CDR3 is TGTGCCAGCAGCCCCCAGCGGCAGGGGGCGAAGGAGCAGTACTTC. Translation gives CASSPQRQGAKEQYF.